This T cell receptor (beta chain) is from a study of response to subunit inactivated influenza vaccine. TCRdb independently ran MiXCR on the RT-PCR reads; one entry per CDR3 protein. The table lists a few hundred thousand distinct CDR3 sequences, around 11% of them singletons. This clonotype was seen only a few times. This sample was shared with a second study, whose subject was T cells expressing NK-cell markers. That investigation notes: 5'RACE template switching with UMIs generated TCR beta cDNA. Sorted CD3+CD56-NKG2C+, CD3+CD56+NKG2C- and CD3+CD56+NKG2C+ T cells were the source of the TCR beta repertoires. Dominant NKG2C+ clonotypes accounted for roughly 1.0-7.5% of CD8+ T cells in several donors. In a handful of donors, dominant clonotypes made up roughly 25-60.1% of CD3+CD56-NKG2C+ cells. Unclear, still, was the HCMV specificity of the expanded NKG2C+ T cell clones.

The sequencing used PBMCs from blood, collected on the day of vaccination. The sequence was collected from a man aged 50-60 years who received an inactivated influenza vaccine.

The CDR3 sequence is CASSQGGTGDTEAFF. CDR3 nucleotides: TGCGCCAGCAGCCAAGGAGGGACAGGGGATACTGAAGCTTTCTTT. The chain has TRBV4-1 and TRBJ1-1; TRBD1 aligns across 10 bases. With 1 base clipped from V and 5 bases from J, the junction kept 4 bases outside the gene matches. Germline values: CDR1 MGHRA, CDR2 YSYEKL. This CDR3 has 15 amino acids.